What follows describes a single T cell receptor beta chain. Antigen: not known. The sample comes from a study of vaccination and CD4 T cells after COVID-19. Study information: Collection of post-vaccine samples followed dose two by a median around 70 days, spanning a range of 14 to 241. Whole-study results and caveats: Within the convalescent patients, spike mono-reactivity was found in 304 of 307 vaccine-specific clones.

The CDR3 runs 13 residues. Unmatched junction bases numbered 3, after V lost 4 bases and J lost 5 bases. The germline gives CDR1 MNHNS, CDR2 SASEGT. Cultured CD4+ T-cell DNA underwent Oncomine TCR Beta short-read sequencing. TCRdb analysed the PCR reads with MiXCR anew, one entry per CDR3 protein. The table has under 4,000 distinct CDR3 sequences, roughly 30% seen once; the top ten hold around 30%. Treatment of the sample: roughly 10-day PBMC culture with coronavirus spike peptide pools or control peptides (ViraFEST assay). ViraFEST sequenced TCRs after peptide-pool expansion of antigen-specific T cells. Per well, 1.5 million to 2.5 million PBMCs were cultured in the presence of approximately 10 IU/ml IL-2 and approximately 9.4 ug/ml peptide pools.

The sample taken for sequencing was CD4+ T cells from blood, cultured in vitro. The V gene is TRBV6-1, the J gene TRBJ1-1; the match to TRBD1 covers 8 bases. The receptor comes from a human donor who had recovered from COVID-19. In nucleotides, the CDR3 is TGTGCCAGCAGTGGGCAGGGGGCTACTGAAGCTTTCTTT. Amino acids: CASSGQGATEAFF.